These T cell receptor beta chains were read from a single sample in a study of Graves' ophthalmopathy and Graves' hyperthyroidism. TCRdb used MiXCR to reprocess the multiplex PCR reads, holding one entry per CDR3 protein. The sample holds approximately 700,000 distinct CDR3 sequences; about 40% are singletons and the top ten take over 2.5%. The sequencing sample was made of peripheral blood. The origin of the receptors is an adult man with Graves' ophthalmopathy. CDR3s include the opening cysteine and the closing phenylalanine or tryptophan. D genes are given only for firm matches. Size is omitted from some rows. Given values are once, few, many or a class for expanded clones.

>TRBJ2-7|-|TRBV4-1|-
CASSQVLGGADEQYF
TGCGCCAGCAGCCAAGTACTGGGGGGGGCCGACGAGCAGTACTTC
>TRBJ2-7|-|TRBV9|-
CASSQDTRERPSSYEQYF
TGTGCCAGCAGCCAAGACACCCGTGAGCGGCCTTCCTCCTACGAGCAGTACTTC
>TRBJ2-7|once|TRBV24-1|TRBD2
CASSPRGAGGYEQYF
TGTGCCAGCTCACCCCGGGGAGCGGGAGGATACGAGCAGTACTTC
>TRBJ2-7|-|TRBV9|-
CASSLGWSAGPNEQYF
TGTGCCAGCAGCTTAGGTTGGAGTGCAGGTCCTAACGAGCAGTACTTC
>TRBJ1-4|many|TRBV12-3/TRBV12-4|-
CASGVATNEKLFF
TGTGCCAGCGGGGTTGCAACTAATGAAAAACTGTTTTTT
>TRBJ2-7|few|TRBV24-1|-
CASSLHGAYYEQYF
TGTGCCAGCAGTCTCCACGGGGCCTATTACGAGCAGTACTTC
>TRBJ1-4|many|TRBV2|-
CASLPGQGFATNEKLFF
TGTGCCAGCCTACCGGGACAAGGATTTGCAACTAATGAAAAACTGTTTTTT
>TRBJ1-5|-|TRBV7-9|TRBD1
CASSFGQGTGISNQPQHF
TGTGCCAGCAGCTTCGGTCAGGGGACAGGCATAAGCAATCAGCCCCAGCATTTT
>TRBJ2-6|many|TRBV10-3|-
CATPNTRDSGANVLTF
TGTGCCACACCCAATACCCGGGACTCTGGGGCCAACGTCCTGACTTTC
>TRBJ1-5|once|TRBV15|TRBD1
CATSRTRTGGVHETQHF
TGTGCCACCAGCAGAACTCGGACAGGGGGCGTCCATGAGACCCAGCATTTT
>TRBJ1-2|many|TRBV14|-
CASSRLGHHGYTF
TGTGCCAGCAGCCGCCTAGGACATCATGGCTACACCTTC
>TRBJ1-1|many|TRBV29-1|-
CSVERGRWTEAFF
TGCAGCGTTGAACGAGGGAGGTGGACTGAAGCTTTCTTT
>TRBJ2-5|many|TRBV15|-
CATSRDNAQETQYF
TGTGCCACCAGCAGGGACAACGCCCAAGAGACCCAGTACTTC
>TRBJ2-5|-|TRBV10-3|-
CAISESAGALGETQYF
TGTGCCATCAGTGAGTCGGCGGGGGCACTTGGGGAGACCCAGTACTTC
>TRBJ1-2|many|TRBV7-6|-
CASGAGEVGGDYGYTF
TGTGCCAGCGGCGCGGGGGAGGTGGGGGGCGATTATGGCTACACCTTC
>TRBJ2-7|many|TRBV24-1|-
CATSPGFGRFYEQYF
TGTGCCACCTCCCCAGGGTTTGGGCGCTTCTACGAGCAGTACTTC
>TRBJ2-7|few|TRBV6-1|-
CASSELPLSYEQYF
TGTGCCAGCAGTGAACTGCCTCTCTCCTACGAGCAGTACTTC
>TRBJ1-6|many|TRBV7-2|TRBD1
CASSFRQGASPLHF
TGTGCCAGCAGCTTTCGACAGGGGGCTTCACCCCTCCACTTT
>TRBJ1-4|few|TRBV9|-
CASSVGGELREKLFF
TGTGCCAGCAGCGTAGGGGGGGAGTTAAGGGAAAAACTGTTTTTT
>TRBJ2-2|-|TRBV7-9|TRBD1
CASSLGRRDRDLGELFF
TGTGCCAGCAGCTTAGGACGCCGGGACAGGGATCTCGGGGAGCTGTTTTTT
>TRBJ2-7|-|TRBV5-4|-
CASSLPGARFSEQYF
TGTGCCAGCAGCTTGCCAGGGGCGCGGTTCTCCGAGCAGTACTTC
>TRBJ2-1|-|TRBV15|-
CATSRVYPDEQFF
TGTGCCACCAGCAGAGTTTACCCAGATGAGCAGTTCTTC
>TRBJ2-5|many|TRBV20-1|TRBD1
CSARTDRGLQETQYF
TGCAGTGCTAGGACGGACAGGGGTTTGCAGGAGACCCAGTACTTC
>TRBJ1-1|once|TRBV15|TRBD1
CATRRVGTGAFF
TGTGCCACCCGTAGAGTGGGGACAGGAGCTTTCTTT
>TRBJ2-2|few|TRBV12-3/TRBV12-4|-
CASRPPPTANTGELFF
TGTGCCAGCCGACCGCCACCGACAGCGAACACCGGGGAGCTGTTTTTT
>TRBJ1-4|-|TRBV10-3|TRBD1
CAISDGQGAEKLFF
TGTGCCATCAGTGATGGACAGGGTGCTGAAAAACTGTTTTTT
>TRBJ2-7|few|TRBV6-1|TRBD2
CASNPGRPYNPYEQYF
TGTGCCAGCAACCCCGGGAGGCCGTACAATCCCTACGAGCAGTACTTC
>TRBJ1-5|-|TRBV6-5|-
CASSSGSLNQPQHF
TGTGCCAGCAGTTCCGGCAGCCTCAATCAGCCCCAGCATTTT
>TRBJ2-5|-|TRBV20-1|TRBD2
CSARNRRTSGSGETQYF
TGCAGTGCTAGAAACCGCCGGACTAGCGGGAGCGGAGAGACCCAGTACTTC
>TRBJ2-6|-|TRBV15|TRBD1
CATSSDAGGSGANVPTF
TGTGCCACCAGCAGTGATGCAGGGGGCTCTGGGGCCAACGTCCCGACTTTC
>TRBJ1-5|-|TRBV24-1|-
CATSVGRRSNQPQHF
TGTGCCACCAGTGTGGGGCGGAGGAGCAATCAGCCCCAGCATTTT
>TRBJ1-2|many|TRBV5-1|-
CASSLIQGYGYTF
TGCGCCAGCAGCTTGATCCAGGGGTATGGCTACACCTTC
>TRBJ2-3|once|TRBV15|TRBD2
CAASSPTSGLNRKDTQYF
TGTGCCGCCAGCAGCCCTACTAGCGGTCTCAACCGCAAAGATACGCAGTATTTT
>TRBJ1-1|-|TRBV29-1|-
CSSYVVGNEAFF
TGCAGCAGTTACGTAGTTGGGAATGAAGCTTTCTTT
>TRBJ1-4|-|TRBV30|TRBD1
CAWSVQPLGTALF
TGTGCCTGGAGTGTACAGCCCCTCGGGACAGCCCTGTTT
>TRBJ2-7|-|TRBV4-1|-
CASSQGRGSPREQYF
TGCGCCAGCAGCCAAGGAAGGGGCTCTCCACGCGAGCAGTACTTC
>TRBJ1-6|-|TRBV5-1|-
CASSISPGNSPLHF
TGCGCCAGCAGCATCTCTCCCGGGAATTCACCCCTCCACTTT
>TRBJ2-3|-|TRBV15|TRBD2
CATKKIAGSISTDTQYF
TGTGCCACCAAGAAAATAGCGGGATCGATCAGCACAGATACGCAGTATTTT
>TRBJ2-2|-|TRBV2|-
CASSQGGTNSAGELFF
TGCGCCAGCAGCCAAGGGGGGACAAATAGCGCCGGGGAGCTGTTTTTT
>TRBJ1-1|-|TRBV25-1|-
CASSQDRVRNTEAFF
TGTGCCAGCAGCCAAGATCGGGTCCGGAACACTGAAGCTTTCTTT
>TRBJ2-5|-|TRBV15|-
CASSPRDILLVETQYF
TGTGCCAGCTCACCCCGGGACATTCTACTAGTCGAGACCCAGTACTTC
>TRBJ1-1|-|TRBV7-3|-
CASSLVGQGSAEAFF
TGTGCCAGCAGCTTAGTTGGCCAGGGGAGCGCTGAAGCTTTCTTT
>TRBJ1-6|-|TRBV7-8|TRBD1
CAGSLTGRNSPLHF
TGTGCCGGCAGCTTGACAGGGAGAAATTCACCCCTCCACTTT
>TRBJ2-7|few|TRBV5-1|-
CASSPGPEGVGEQYF
TGTGCCAGCAGCCCCGGACCCGAGGGGGTGGGCGAGCAGTACTTC
>TRBJ2-1|few|TRBV7-2|TRBD2
CASSTRAGTSVNNEQFF
TGTGCCAGCAGCACACGCGCCGGGACTAGCGTGAACAATGAGCAGTTCTTC
>TRBJ1-2|once|TRBV7-9|TRBD1
CASSAAGQGPYGYTF
TGTGCCAGCAGCGCCGCGGGACAGGGACCCTATGGCTACACCTTC
>TRBJ2-5|many|TRBV15|-
CATSRVGPQETQYF
TGTGCCACCAGCAGAGTGGGACCCCAAGAGACCCAGTACTTC
>TRBJ1-2|-|TRBV7-8|-
CASSLARGTDNGYTF
TGTGCCAGCAGCTTAGCCCGGGGGACTGACAATGGCTACACCTTC
>TRBJ2-2|many|TRBV15|TRBD2
CATSRFLAGGDTGELFF
TGTGCCACCAGCAGATTCCTAGCGGGAGGTGACACCGGGGAGCTGTTTTTT
>TRBJ1-1|few|TRBV5-1|-
CASSWAGGPLTEAFF
TGCGCCAGCAGCTGGGCCGGGGGGCCCCTCACTGAAGCTTTCTTT
>TRBJ1-5|many|TRBV7-8|TRBD1
CASSLGTGRNQPQHF
TGTGCCAGCAGCCTTGGGACAGGGCGTAATCAGCCCCAGCATTTT
>TRBJ1-6|few|TRBV2|-
CASSDPRSLSSYNSPLHF
TGTGCCAGCAGTGACCCCCGTTCCCTCAGCTCCTATAATTCACCCCTCCACTTT
>TRBJ1-2|-|TRBV10-3|TRBD1
CAISQTSGQGRSRYTF
TGTGCCATCAGCCAGACTTCCGGACAGGGGCGCTCCCGCTACACCTTC
>TRBJ2-2|few|TRBV19|TRBD1
CASSADRGRGGELFF
TGTGCCAGTAGTGCGGACAGGGGGAGAGGCGGGGAGCTGTTTTTT
>TRBJ2-7|-|TRBV7-9|TRBD2
CAWTELAGVSYEQYF
TGTGCCTGGACCGAGCTAGCGGGAGTGTCCTACGAGCAGTACTTC
>TRBJ1-1|many|TRBV11-3|-
CASGRGGSTEAFF
TGTGCCAGCGGCAGGGGCGGGAGTACTGAAGCTTTCTTT
>TRBJ2-6|-|TRBV29-1|-
CSRPSGANVLTF
TGCAGCAGGCCATCTGGGGCCAACGTCCTGACTTTC
>TRBJ2-7|-|TRBV7-2|-
CASSFLESSYEQYF
TGTGCCAGCAGCTTCTTAGAGAGCTCCTACGAGCAGTACTTC
>TRBJ2-5|many|TRBV2|-
CASSVKETLETQYF
TGTGCCAGCAGTGTCAAAGAGACACTAGAGACCCAGTACTTC